This T cell receptor beta chain was recovered during a study of T cell changes during pregnancy in multiple sclerosis. From germline, CDR1 is MDHEN and CDR2 SYDVKM. The CDR3 spans 13 residues. The V end was cut by 4 bases, the J end by 6 bases, with 13 bases between. TCRdb's copy holds only in-frame clones and misses some; the assay was immunoSEQ multiplex PCR. The sample includes about 40,000 clones, more than 85% of them seen just once. The chain has TRBV28 and TRBJ2-7, with a weak D call TRBD1 (6 bases). The sample here was CD4+ T cells from peripheral blood mononuclear cells, taken in the second trimester of pregnancy. This receptor was taken from a female donor in good health, enrolled as a control in a pregnancy study. The CDR3 DNA reads as TGTGCCAGCAGTTCTCAAGTAGGGGGCGAGCAGTACTTC. It is translated as CASSSQVGGEQYF.